The source of this T cell receptor (beta chain) is a study of T cell clonotyping in hematopoietic cell transplantation. Germline CDR1 reads ENHRY; CDR2 reads SYGVKD. The CDR3 runs 13 residues. The ends lost 5 bases at V and 5 bases at J; junction bases unmatched: 5. TCRdb keeps only in-frame clones here, not all; method: immunoSEQ multiplex PCR. The sample has about 80,000 clones; almost 97% are singletons. The sample's time point: recipient sample about 28 days before transplant, after cytoreduction. Recipients were bled about 28 days pretransplant and at posttransplant days 30, 100, 180. The sample consisted of peripheral blood mononuclear cells, taken before stem cell transplant. The J gene is TRBJ2-7, the V gene TRBV10-3; 8 bases line up with TRBD1. This receptor was identified in a woman aged 50 to 65 with acute myeloid leukemia. Some clones in this sample may be carry-over from other donors' samples. CDR3 residues: CAISFQGAHEQYF. The CDR3 DNA reads TGTGCCATCAGTTTCCAGGGGGCCCACGAGCAGTACTTC.